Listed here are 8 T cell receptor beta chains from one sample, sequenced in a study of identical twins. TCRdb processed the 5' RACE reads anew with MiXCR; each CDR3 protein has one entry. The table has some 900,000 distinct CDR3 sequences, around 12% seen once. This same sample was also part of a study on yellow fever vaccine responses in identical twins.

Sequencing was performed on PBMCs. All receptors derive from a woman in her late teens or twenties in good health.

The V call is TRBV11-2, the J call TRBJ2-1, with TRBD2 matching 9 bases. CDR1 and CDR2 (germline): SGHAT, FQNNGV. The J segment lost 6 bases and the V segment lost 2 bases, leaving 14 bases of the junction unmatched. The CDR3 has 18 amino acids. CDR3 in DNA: TGTGCCAGCAGCTTATCCCATATAGCGGGAGAGGGCCCCAATGAGCAGTTCTTC. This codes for CASSLSHIAGEGPNEQFF.

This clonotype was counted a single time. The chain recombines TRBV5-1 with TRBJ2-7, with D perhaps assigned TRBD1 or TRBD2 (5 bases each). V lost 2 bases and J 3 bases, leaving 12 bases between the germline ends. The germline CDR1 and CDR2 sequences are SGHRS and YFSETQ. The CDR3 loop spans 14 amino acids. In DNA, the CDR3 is TGCGCCAGCAGCTTCCGGGGCCCCGACTACGAGCAGTACTTC. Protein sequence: CASSFRGPDYEQYF.

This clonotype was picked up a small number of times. The DNA for the CDR3 is TGCGCCAGCAGCCTAAACTATGGTTCTGGGGCCAACGTCCTGACTTTC. It specifies CASSLNYGSGANVLTF. The V gene is TRBV5-1, the J gene TRBJ2-6; no clear D. The germline V and J ends were trimmed by 4 bases and 1 base, with 12 bases remaining between them. CDR3 size: 16 residues. Germline-derived CDR1 and CDR2 are SGHRS and YFSETQ.

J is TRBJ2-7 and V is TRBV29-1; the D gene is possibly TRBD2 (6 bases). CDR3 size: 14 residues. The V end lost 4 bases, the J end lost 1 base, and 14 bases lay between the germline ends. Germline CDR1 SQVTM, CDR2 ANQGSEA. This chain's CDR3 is CSVGTGVASYEQYF. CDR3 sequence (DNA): TGCAGCGTTGGGACGGGAGTAGCATCCTACGAGCAGTACTTC.

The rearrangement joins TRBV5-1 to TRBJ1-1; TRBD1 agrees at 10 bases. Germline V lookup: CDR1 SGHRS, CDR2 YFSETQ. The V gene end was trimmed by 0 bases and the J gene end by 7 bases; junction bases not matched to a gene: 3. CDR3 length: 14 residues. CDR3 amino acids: CASSLGQGAYEAFF. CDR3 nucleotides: TGCGCCAGCAGCTTGGGACAGGGGGCCTATGAAGCTTTCTTT.

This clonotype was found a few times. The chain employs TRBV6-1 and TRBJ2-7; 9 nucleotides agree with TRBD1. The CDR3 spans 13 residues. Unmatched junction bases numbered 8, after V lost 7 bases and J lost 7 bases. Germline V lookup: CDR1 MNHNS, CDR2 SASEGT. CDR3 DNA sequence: TGTGCCAGCATTGGACAGGGGATGGGGGAGCAGTACGTC. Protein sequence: CASIGQGMGEQYV.

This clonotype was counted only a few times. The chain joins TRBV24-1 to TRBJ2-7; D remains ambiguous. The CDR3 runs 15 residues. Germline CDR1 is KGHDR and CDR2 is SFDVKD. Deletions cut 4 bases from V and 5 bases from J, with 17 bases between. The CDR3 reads CATSDPTVSFDEQYF. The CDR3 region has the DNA TGTGCCACCAGTGACCCGACCGTTAGTTTCGACGAGCAGTACTTC.

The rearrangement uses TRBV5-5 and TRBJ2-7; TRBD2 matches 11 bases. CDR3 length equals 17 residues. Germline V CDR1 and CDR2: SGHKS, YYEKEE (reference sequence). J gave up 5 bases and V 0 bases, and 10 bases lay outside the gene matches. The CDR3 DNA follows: TGTGCCAGCAGCTTGGGGACTAGCGGGCGCCTTACCCACGAGCAGTACTTC. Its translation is CASSLGTSGRLTHEQYF.